Each of the 9 T cell receptor beta chains below was sequenced from the same sample in a study of CD8+ T cells in alopecia areata. Sequencing used cDNA as its template, made by extracting RNA and reverse transcribing it. This table comes from immunoSEQ multiplex PCR, and its TCRdb copy is limited to in-frame clones, with some not included. The table has 150,000 to 160,000 clones, 50% to 65% seen once. The sample in question was CD8+ T cells sorted from blood, obtained at week 0. The receptors stem from a human donor with alopecia areata.

This clone was observed a few times. The chain has TRBV7-9 and TRBJ1-1; D not resolved. The CDR3 has 13 residues. The V gene's germline CDR1 is SEHNR and CDR2 FQNEAQ (reference sequence). Trimming stripped 5 bases from V and 4 bases from J, with 11 bases between. The CDR3 sequence: CASSARVITEAFF. Here the CDR3 DNA reads TGTGCCAGCAGCGCACGGGTTATCACTGAAGCTTTCTTT.

The rearrangement joins TRBV7-6 to TRBJ2-3, with D unclear. CDR3 length equals 11 residues. With 4 bases removed from V and 3 bases from J, the gap between germline ends came to 2 bases. Germline V gene sequence: CDR1 SGHVS, CDR2 FNYEAQ. The CDR3 sequence: CASSSTDTQYF. The CDR3 region has the DNA TGTGCCAGCAGCTCAACAGATACGCAGTATTTT.

This chain uses TRBV9 with TRBJ2-7; 8 positions agree with TRBD2. Germline V gene sequence: CDR1 SGDLS, CDR2 YYNGEE. The CDR3 length is 14 residues. The V gene end was trimmed by 1 base and the J gene end by 4 bases; junction bases not matched to a gene: 4. CDR3 region: CASSVQAGAYEQYF. The CDR3 coding sequence is TGTGCCAGCAGCGTACAAGCGGGGGCGTACGAGCAGTACTTC.

V gene TRBV27 combines with J gene TRBJ1-1; D is ambiguous. Germline CDR1 is MNHEY and CDR2 is SMNVEV (reference sequence). Trimming removed 3 bases at V and 7 bases at J, with 9 bases between. The CDR3 totals 12 residues. The CDR3 nucleotides read TGTGCCAGCAGTTTCTCGGGTGGTGAAGCTTTCTTT. Protein sequence: CASSFSGGEAFF.

V usage is TRBV6-5 and J usage is TRBJ1-2; tentative D call: TRBD1 (6 bases). The ends were cut back, 2 bases at V and 6 bases at J, with 10 bases in the middle. Germline V gene lookup returns CDR1 MNHEY and CDR2 SVGAGI. The CDR3 is 13 amino acids. The CDR3 sequence is CASSYGQGNGYTF. Here the CDR3 DNA reads TGTGCCAGCAGTTACGGGCAGGGGAATGGCTACACCTTC.

The chain recombines TRBV4-3 with TRBJ1-6, with D possibly matching TRBD1 (5 bases). Germline CDR1 is LGHNA and CDR2 is YSLEER. The CDR3 covers 15 residues. The V gene lost 0 bases and the J gene lost 4 bases, with 7 bases spanning the gap. The CDR3 DNA sequence: TGCGCCAGCAGCCAAGATGGGGGATATAATTCACCCCTCCACTTT. Amino acid sequence: CASSQDGGYNSPLHF.

Concerning this clone itself: At the DNA level, this CDR3 is encoded by other sequences in the same sample as well. The chain combines TRBV11-2 with TRBJ2-2, with D perhaps matching TRBD2 (5 bases). CDR1 and CDR2 (germline): SGHAT, FQNNGV. V lost 5 bases to trimming and J lost 2 bases, with 9 bases between them. CDR3 length equals 14 residues. The CDR3 DNA reads as TGTGCCAGCAGCCTTGGAGGAAACACCGGGGAGCTGTTTTTT. It is translated as CASSLGGNTGELFF.

This sequence joins TRBV7-6 and TRBJ2-2, with D tentatively TRBD2 (6 bases). The V end was cut by 5 bases, the J end by 3 bases, with 10 bases between. This CDR3 has 14 residues. Germline V gene lookup returns CDR1 SGHVS and CDR2 FNYEAQ. The CDR3 spells CASSPRLDTGELFF. In DNA form, the CDR3 reads TGTGCCAGCAGCCCCCGACTAGACACCGGGGAGCTGTTTTTT. Full variable domain (missing parts from reference TRBV7-6 and TRBJ2-2): GAGVSQSPRYKVTKRGQDVALRCDPISGHVSLYWYRQALGQGPEFLTYFNYEAQQDKSGLPNDRFSAERPEGSISTLTIQRTEQRDSAMYRCASSPRLDTGELFFGEGSRLTVL.

The chain has TRBV5-1 and TRBJ2-1, with D hard to call. The CDR3 extends over 15 amino acids. Germline lookup yields CDR1 SGHRS and CDR2 YFSETQ. V lost 0 bases to trimming and J lost 3 bases, with 10 bases between them. The CDR3 region is CASSLGLVGYNEQFF. Written as DNA, the CDR3 is TGCGCCAGCAGCTTGGGGCTAGTCGGCTACAATGAGCAGTTCTTC.